The clone carrying this T cell receptor (beta chain) was found once. Only in-frame clones appear in the TCRdb table, and some are missing; sequencing was by immunoSEQ multiplex PCR. The data contain some 220,000 clones, approximately 90% of them singletons. The data belong to a study of blood T cell repertoires in COVID-19. Whole-study context: Researchers got acute and convalescent COVID-19 samples from the United States, Italy and Spain. The analysed material was cDNA or gDNA that came from T cells, B-cell-depleted T cells, or PBMCs.

The CDR3 is 15 residues long. Between the trimmed V and J ends, which lost 8 bases and 10 bases, there was a span of 21 bases. Sequenced input: PBMCs or T cells enriched from blood (not recorded which). The J gene is TRBJ1-6, the V gene TRBV23-1; unclear D gene. TRBV23-1 is an open reading frame, and its role is uncertain. This clonotype was sampled from a woman aged 30 to 39 who had recovered from COVID-19. Here the CDR3 DNA reads TGCGCCAGCTCTAAGTGGGCCAGGTCGGGGTCACCCCTCCACTTT. Translation: CASSKWARSGSPLHF.